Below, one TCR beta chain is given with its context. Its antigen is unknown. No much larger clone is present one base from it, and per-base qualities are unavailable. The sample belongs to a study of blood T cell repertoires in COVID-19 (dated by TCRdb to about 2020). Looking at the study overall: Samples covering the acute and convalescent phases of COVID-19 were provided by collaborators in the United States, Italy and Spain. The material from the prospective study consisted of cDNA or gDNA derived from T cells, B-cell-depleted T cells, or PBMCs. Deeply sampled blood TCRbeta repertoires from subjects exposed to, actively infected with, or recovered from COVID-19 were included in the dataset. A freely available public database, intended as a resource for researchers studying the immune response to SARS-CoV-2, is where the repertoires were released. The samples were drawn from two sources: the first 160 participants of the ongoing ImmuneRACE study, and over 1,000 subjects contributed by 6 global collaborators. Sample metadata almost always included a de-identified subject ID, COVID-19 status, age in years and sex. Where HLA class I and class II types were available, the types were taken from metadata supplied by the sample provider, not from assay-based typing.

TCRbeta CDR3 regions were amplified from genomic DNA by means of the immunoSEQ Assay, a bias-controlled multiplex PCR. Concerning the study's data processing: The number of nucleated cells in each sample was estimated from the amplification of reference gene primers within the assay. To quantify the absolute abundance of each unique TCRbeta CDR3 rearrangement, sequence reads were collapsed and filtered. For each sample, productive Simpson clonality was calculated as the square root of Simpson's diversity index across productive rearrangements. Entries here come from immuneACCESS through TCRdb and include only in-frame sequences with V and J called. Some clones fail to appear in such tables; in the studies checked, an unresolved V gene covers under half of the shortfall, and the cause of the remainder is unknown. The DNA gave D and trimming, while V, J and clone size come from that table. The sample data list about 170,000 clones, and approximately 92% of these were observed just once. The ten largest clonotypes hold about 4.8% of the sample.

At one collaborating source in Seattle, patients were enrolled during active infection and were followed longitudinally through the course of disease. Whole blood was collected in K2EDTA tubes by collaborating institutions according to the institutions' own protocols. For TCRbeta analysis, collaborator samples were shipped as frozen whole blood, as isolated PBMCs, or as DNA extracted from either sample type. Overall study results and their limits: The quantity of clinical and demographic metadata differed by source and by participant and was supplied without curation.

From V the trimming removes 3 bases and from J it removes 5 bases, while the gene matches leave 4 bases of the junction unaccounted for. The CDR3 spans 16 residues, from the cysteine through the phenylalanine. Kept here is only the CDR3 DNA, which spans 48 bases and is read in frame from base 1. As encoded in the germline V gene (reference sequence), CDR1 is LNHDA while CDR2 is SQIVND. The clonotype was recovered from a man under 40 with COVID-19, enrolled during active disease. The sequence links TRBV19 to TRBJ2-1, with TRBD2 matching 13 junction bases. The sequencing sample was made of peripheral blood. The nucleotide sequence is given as TGTGCCAGTAGTATTGGGACTAGCGGGGTTCACAATGAGCAGTTCTTC. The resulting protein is CASSIGTSGVHNEQFF.